These 11 T cell receptor beta chains were all obtained from the same sample, sequenced in a study of cytomegalovirus exposure and HLA in healthy donors. Primers: 60 Vbeta forward and 13 Jbeta reverse. Clones were sequenced by immunoSEQ multiplex PCR, and TCRdb holds only the in-frame ones, with some missing. There are about 130,000 clones in the sample; about 10% occur only once, and around 4.6% lies in the top ten. The specimen sequenced was PBMCs. These receptors came from a woman in her late teens or twenties in good health and CMV-seropositive.

Written as DNA, the CDR3 is TGTGCCTGGAGTGCGGACAGCACTAACTATGGCTACACCTTC. Its translation is CAWSADSTNYGYTF. The rearrangement uses TRBV30 and TRBJ1-2, with TRBD1 as a possible D gene (6 bases). The CDR3 is made up of 14 amino acids. V was pared by 1 base and J by 0 bases, with 9 bases between. Germline lookup yields CDR1 GTSNPN and CDR2 SVGIG (reference sequence).

The J gene is TRBJ2-1, the V gene TRBV30; the match to TRBD2 covers 9 bases. This CDR3 has 15 amino acids. Unmatched junction bases numbered 7, after V lost 5 bases and J lost 2 bases. Germline V lookup: CDR1 GTSNPN, CDR2 SVGIG (reference sequence). The DNA of the CDR3 is TGTGCCTGGGGGAGACTAGCGGCCACCTACAATGAGCAGTTCTTC. Translation gives CAWGRLAATYNEQFF.

This clone was counted between two and nine times. The chain couples TRBV5-4 to TRBJ2-7, with 11 bases lining up with TRBD2. The germline CDR1 and CDR2 sequences are SGHNT and YYREEE (reference sequence). This CDR3 region has 14 residues. V shed 4 bases and J 3 bases; nucleotides not matched to a gene: 3. The CDR3 DNA sequence: TGTGCCAGCAGCGTTAGCGGGAGGGACTACGAGCAGTACTTC. Amino acids: CASSVSGRDYEQYF.

V and J are TRBV10-2 and TRBJ2-1; 7 nucleotides line up with TRBD2. Germline CDR1 WSHSY, CDR2 SAAADI. V dropped 7 bases and J dropped 3; count of bases not matched to a gene: 3. This CDR3 region has 13 residues. The CDR3 sequence: CASTPSGYNEQFF. CDR3 DNA: TGCGCCAGCACCCCTAGCGGCTACAATGAGCAGTTCTTC.

This clone has more than one count but fewer than ten. V is TRBV7-2 and J is TRBJ2-1; perhaps TRBD2 as D (6 bases). The CDR3 loop spans 12 amino acids. Germline CDR1 is SGHTA and CDR2 is FQGNSA. Trimming took 5 bases from V and 10 from J, leaving 12 bases between them. This CDR3 is CASSGRSGEQFF. CDR3 sequence (DNA): TGTGCCAGCAGCGGGAGGAGCGGAGAGCAGTTCTTC.

This clone showed up just a few times. The chain recombines TRBV7-9 with TRBJ2-2; perhaps TRBD1 as D (8 bases). The CDR3 runs 18 residues. CDR1 is SEHNR, CDR2 FQNEAQ, per germline (reference sequence). Trimming took 5 bases from V and 6 from J, leaving 25 bases between them. Written as DNA, the CDR3 is TGTGCCAGCAGCCCTAGCGGCCTCGAGGGCAGGGGGCCCGGGGAGCTGTTTTTT. Translated: CASSPSGLEGRGPGELFF.

A few counts support this clone. CDR3 in amino acids: CASSPTESYEQYF. The CDR3 coding sequence is TGTGCCAGCAGCCCGACAGAGTCCTACGAGCAGTACTTC. V gene TRBV28 combines with J gene TRBJ2-7, with D possibly matching TRBD1 (5 bases). In germline, CDR1 is MDHEN, CDR2 SYDVKM. This CDR3 comprises 13 residues. V gave up 6 bases and J gave up 1 base, with 10 bases separating them. The full variable domain, with the rest looked up from reference TRBV28 and TRBJ2-7, is DVKVTQSSRYLVKRTGEKVFLECVQDMDHENMFWYRQDPGLGLRLIYFSYDVKMKEKGDIPEGYSVSREKKERFSLILESASTNQTSMYLCASSPTESYEQYFGPGTRLTVT.

This clone was observed a few times. V gene TRBV2 combines with J gene TRBJ1-1, with a possible D match to TRBD1 (6 bases). V was pared by 4 bases and J by 3 bases, with 15 bases between. This CDR3 has 15 residues. CDR1 is SNHLY and CDR2 is FYNNEI in the germline V gene. The chain's CDR3 is CASSGLFPGDTEAFF. CDR3 coding DNA: TGTGCCAGCAGTGGGTTATTCCCAGGGGACACTGAAGCTTTCTTT.

This clone has more than one count but fewer than ten. The rearrangement links TRBV28 to TRBJ2-7, with D unresolved. The CDR3 runs 11 residues. Germline V gene lookup returns CDR1 MDHEN and CDR2 SYDVKM. Trimming shortened V by 7 bases and J by 6 bases, and 10 bases separated the two germline ends. CDR3 nucleotides: TGTGCCAGCAACAGAATCGGCGAGCAGTACTTC. Protein product: CASNRIGEQYF.

The rearrangement joins TRBV18 to TRBJ1-2; 9 bases are a match to TRBD1. Germline trimming cut 3 bases from V and 6 bases from J; bases unmatched to any gene: 8. The CDR3 has 15 residues. Looked up from germline, CDR1 is KGHSH and CDR2 is LQKENI. CDR3 sequence reads: CASSPNRGRLDGYTF. CDR3 DNA: TGTGCCAGCTCACCTAACAGGGGGCGTTTGGATGGCTACACCTTC.

V and J are TRBV5-1 and TRBJ2-7; TRBD1 agrees at 7 bases. Per the germline V gene, CDR1 is SGHRS and CDR2 is YFSETQ. The trim removed 2 bases at V and 1 base at J, leaving 3 bases unmatched. The CDR3 loop spans 14 amino acids. The CDR3 loop reads CASSFGDRSYEQYF. CDR3 in DNA: TGCGCCAGCAGCTTCGGGGACAGATCCTACGAGCAGTACTTC.